The 21 T cell receptor beta chains reported below all come from one sample, sequenced in a study of T-cell memory formation after mild COVID-19. TCRdb reanalysed the 5' RACE reads using MiXCR and keeps one entry per CDR3 protein. Of about 600,000 distinct CDR3 sequences in the sample, roughly 21% were seen once. Sequencing input: PBMCs or a T cell subset sorted from them (not recorded which). All receptors come from an adult woman who had mild COVID-19 (a few samples of this study predate the infection). Cell type and time point are not known.

The rearrangement uses TRBV6-5 and TRBJ1-1; 8 bases agree with TRBD1. J gave up 6 bases and V 6 bases, and 0 bases lay outside the gene matches. This CDR3 contains 11 residues. From germline, CDR1 is MNHEY and CDR2 SVGAGI. The CDR3 sequence: CASRGQAEAFF. CDR3 bases: TGTGCCAGCAGGGGACAGGCTGAAGCTTTCTTT.

This clonotype was observed a handful of times. This chain links TRBV7-2 with TRBJ1-1, with TRBD1 matching over 7 bases. Germline loops: CDR1 SGHTA, CDR2 FQGNSA. The CDR3 runs 15 residues. V was clipped by 1 base and J by 4 bases; unmatched bases: 6. In DNA, the CDR3 is TGTGCCAGCAGCTTAGGGGGACAGTGGAGCACTGAAGCTTTCTTT. Its translation is CASSLGGQWSTEAFF.

V usage is TRBV6-5 and J usage is TRBJ2-5; 7 bases are shared with TRBD2. This CDR3 comprises 14 residues. The trim removed 7 bases at V and 5 bases at J, leaving 10 bases unmatched. The germline CDR1 and CDR2 sequences are MNHEY and SVGAGI. CDR3 sequence: CASTKAGPSETQYF. As DNA, the CDR3 is TGTGCCAGCACCAAAGCGGGGCCCTCGGAGACCCAGTACTTC.

This clonotype occurred a few times. The chain has TRBV11-1 and TRBJ2-1; 9 nucleotides align to TRBD1. J was trimmed by 3 bases and V by 4 bases; bases with no gene match: 4. CDR3 size: 15 residues. CDR1 is SGHAT and CDR2 is FQDESV in the germline V gene (reference sequence). The CDR3: CASSSLTGGYNEQFF. In nucleotides, the CDR3 is TGTGCCAGCAGCTCTTTGACAGGGGGCTACAATGAGCAGTTCTTC.

The V call is TRBV28, the J call TRBJ2-1; no clear D gene. CDR3 size: 15 residues. V lost 8 bases to trimming and J lost 7 bases, with 21 bases between them. The germline CDR1 and CDR2 sequences are MDHEN and SYDVKM. For the CDR3, the DNA is TGTGCCAGCCATGGGGATCGCCCCCAGAGGAATGAGCAGTTCTTC. This translates into CASHGDRPQRNEQFF.

The chain couples TRBV11-2 to TRBJ2-1; D possibly corresponds to TRBD1 (6 bases). CDR3 length: 11 amino acids. With 5 bases removed from V and 16 bases from J, the gap between germline ends came to 15 bases. Germline V gene data show CDR1 as SGHAT and CDR2 as FQNNGV. Here the CDR3 DNA reads TGTGCCAGCAGCCCTGGGGCAGGGGAATTCTTC. This gives the protein CASSPGAGEFF.

The CDR3 spells CASSLLPTGRSYNEQFF. The CDR3 bases are TGTGCCAGCAGCTTACTCCCGACAGGGAGGTCCTACAATGAGCAGTTCTTC. This chain connects TRBV7-6 to TRBJ2-1; maybe TRBD1 (7 bases). V gave up 2 bases and J gave up 1 base, with 15 bases separating them. The CDR3 totals 17 residues. Germline CDR1 is SGHVS and CDR2 is FNYEAQ.

This chain links TRBV7-8 with TRBJ2-2; D is uncertain. CDR3 length: 17 amino acids. The germline V gene has CDR1 SGHVS and CDR2 FQNEAQ. The V and J ends lost 5 bases and 2 bases respectively, with 18 bases between them. The DNA of the CDR3 is TGTGCCAGCAGCCCGATCGGGCCGTCCTACAACACCGGGGAGCTGTTTTTT. Translating gives CASSPIGPSYNTGELFF.

This clonotype was seen only a few times. The V call is TRBV6-5, the J call TRBJ2-2; 7 bases agree with TRBD1. V trimming: 5 bases; J trimming: 6 bases; junction bases outside the gene matches: 6. CDR1 is MNHEY and CDR2 is SVGAGI in the germline V gene. The CDR3 totals 14 residues. The CDR3 reads CASSSSTGPGELFF. DNA of the CDR3: TGTGCCAGCAGTAGCTCGACAGGGCCCGGGGAGCTGTTTTTT.

The chain employs TRBV20-1 and TRBJ2-4; D remains ambiguous. The CDR3 totals 14 residues. Trimming removed 4 bases at V and 1 base at J, with 11 bases between. Germline CDR1 reads DFQATT; CDR2 reads SNEGSKA (reference sequence). The CDR3: CSAILPRAKNIQYF. In nucleotides, the CDR3 is TGCAGTGCTATTCTCCCCAGGGCCAAAAACATTCAGTACTTC.

This clonotype appeared a few times. The chain couples TRBV10-3 to TRBJ2-3, with 10 bases fitting TRBD1. The CDR3 runs 16 residues. The V gene's germline CDR1 is ENHRY and CDR2 SYGVKD. V lost 4 bases, J lost 2 bases, and 6 bases stayed unmatched. The CDR3 nucleotides are TGTGCCATCAGTGGGGGGGACAGGGGTTACACAGATACGCAGTATTTT. It translates to CAISGGDRGYTDTQYF.

This rearrangement joins TRBV29-1 to TRBJ1-5; TRBD1 matches 9 bases. V trimming: 6 bases; J trimming: 0 bases; junction bases outside the gene matches: 6. The CDR3 runs 15 residues. Germline V gene data show CDR1 as SQVTM and CDR2 as ANQGSEA. The CDR3 loop is CSVAEQGASNQPQHF. The DNA for the CDR3 is TGCAGCGTCGCCGAACAGGGGGCTAGCAATCAGCCCCAGCATTTT.

The chain is built from TRBV4-2 and TRBJ2-5; 7 bases are a match to TRBD1. The CDR3 contains 15 residues. Germline assignment: CDR1 LGHNA and CDR2 YNFKEQ. After removal of 0 bases from V and 4 bases from J, the junction contained 5 bases not matched to a gene. The CDR3: CASSQEGQRGETQYF. The CDR3 DNA sequence: TGTGCCAGCAGCCAAGAGGGACAGAGAGGAGAGACCCAGTACTTC.

This clonotype was counted ten times or more. This chain joins TRBV11-1 and TRBJ2-2; no clear D gene. From germline, CDR1 is SGHAT and CDR2 FQDESV (reference sequence). Trimming pared 0 bases from V and 6 bases from J, leaving 5 bases between. CDR3 length equals 13 residues. The CDR3 DNA follows: TGTGCCAGCAGCTTAGCAGGTCCCGGGGAGCTGTTTTTT. It yields the protein CASSLAGPGELFF.

V gene TRBV6-5 combines with J gene TRBJ1-6; D call uncertain. This CDR3 has 11 residues. Germline lookup yields CDR1 MNHEY and CDR2 SVGAGI. V lost 4 bases, J lost 14 bases, and 9 bases lay in between. CDR3 region: CASSSLSTLHF. CDR3 in DNA: TGTGCCAGCAGTTCCTTGAGCACCCTCCACTTT.

As concerns this clonotype: Because the CDR3's place on the DNA is in doubt, the DNA is left out and the CDR3 is given as listed by TCRdb. The chain employs TRBV18 and TRBJ2-3; TRBD1, as called in the table, went unchecked against the DNA. From its first to its last residue, the CDR3 has 23 amino acids. Germline V CDR1 and CDR2: KGHSH, LQKENI. CDR3: CASSLSVPAHLPGARVSTDTQYF.

This clonotype was observed a handful of times. The chain carries TRBV12-3 or TRBV12-4 and TRBJ1-2, with 7 bases lining up with TRBD1. Germline trimming cut 5 bases from V and 3 bases from J; bases unmatched to any gene: 6. The CDR3 spans 14 residues. The CDR3 DNA sequence: TGTGCCAGCAGTCGCACAGGGGTGGACTATGGCTACACCTTC. Its protein is CASSRTGVDYGYTF.

This clonotype has only a few counts. This chain uses TRBV25-1 with TRBJ2-2; maybe TRBD1 (6 bases). The CDR3 is made up of 16 amino acids. The V gene's germline CDR1 is MGHDK and CDR2 SYGVNS. Trimming removed 5 bases at V and 0 bases at J, with 13 bases between. CDR3 coding DNA: TGTGCCAGCAGTAAATGGGACAACGCGAACACCGGGGAGCTGTTTTTT. This encodes CASSKWDNANTGELFF.

The V call is TRBV12-3 or TRBV12-4, the J call TRBJ2-1; 13 positions agree with TRBD2. CDR3 length: 15 residues. J lost 8 bases, V lost 3 bases, and 4 bases had no gene match. The chain's CDR3 is CASSFIGLAGDEQFF. Written as DNA, the CDR3 is TGTGCCAGCAGTTTCATTGGACTAGCGGGAGATGAGCAGTTCTTC.

This clonotype was seen once. The gene calls are TRBV6-2 or TRBV6-3 and TRBJ1-2; D not resolved. CDR1 is MNHEY and CDR2 is SVGEGT in the germline V gene. V was pared by 6 bases and J by 0 bases, with 17 bases between. The CDR3 has 16 residues. CDR3 sequence (DNA): TGTGCCAGCAGCTCCGCACGGGGAGCTTCTAACTATGGCTACACCTTC. Residues: CASSSARGASNYGYTF.

DNA of the CDR3: TGTGCCAGCAGCCCCAGGTTGCTGGGTGAGCAGTTCTTC. It specifies CASSPRLLGEQFF. The chain links TRBV13 to TRBJ2-1; D is uncertain. The ends were cut back, 5 bases at V and 9 bases at J, with 14 bases in the middle. CDR3 length: 13 amino acids. Germline lookup yields CDR1 PRHDT and CDR2 FYEKMQ (reference sequence).